The 9 T cell receptor beta chains in this list originate from one sample, sequenced in a study of blood T cell repertoires in COVID-19 (TCRdb year 2020). Receptor amplification or capture employed the immunoSEQ multiplex PCR assay. Entries here come from immuneACCESS through TCRdb and include only in-frame sequences with V and J called. Some clones fail to appear in such tables; in the studies checked, an unresolved V gene covers under half of the shortfall, and the cause of the remainder is unknown. The sample data list around 150,000 clones, and over 65% of these were observed just once. Together, the top ten hold approximately 4.5% of the sample. Input material: peripheral blood. Receptor source: a woman older than 75 with active or convalescent COVID-19.

The chain is built from TRBV5-8 and TRBJ1-6; TRBD1 agrees at 7 bases. From germline, CDR1 is SGHTS and CDR2 YDEGEE. V shed 0 bases, J shed 9 bases, and the junction held 12 bases outside the gene matches. This CDR3 has 17 amino acids. The CDR3 here is CASSLDVVTGAASPLHF. The CDR3 coding sequence is TGTGCCAGCAGCTTGGACGTAGTTACAGGGGCGGCTTCACCCCTCCACTTT.

This clone was found a few times. CDR3 amino acids: CASSLGSIPGNEQFF. CDR3 bases: TGCGCCAGCAGCCTGGGATCTATTCCGGGCAATGAGCAGTTCTTC. The chain has TRBV5-1 and TRBJ2-1; D gene unclear. The CDR3 contains 15 residues. Germline CDR1 and CDR2: SGHRS and YFSETQ. The ends were cut back, 4 bases at V and 6 bases at J, with 17 bases in the middle.

This sequence joins TRBV10-3 and TRBJ1-1; D may be TRBD1 (5 bases). Trimming left V 1 base short and J 3 bases short, with 12 bases between. From germline, CDR1 is ENHRY and CDR2 SYGVKD. The CDR3 covers 15 residues. The CDR3 loop is CAISELRKGYTEAFF. The CDR3 nucleotides read TGTGCCATCAGTGAGTTGCGCAAGGGGTACACTGAAGCTTTCTTT.

The chain is built from TRBV19 and TRBJ1-2, with 9 bases that match TRBD1. The length of the CDR3 is 15 residues. The V segment lost 6 bases and the J segment 8 bases; nucleotides outside the gene matches: 13. From germline, CDR1 is LNHDA and CDR2 SQIVND (reference sequence). CDR3 coding DNA: TGTGCCAGTAGCCGGACAGGGGTTTCACCTCGGGGCTACACCTTC. It encodes CASSRTGVSPRGYTF.

Concerning this clone itself: This may be a read error: a much more frequent sequence differs by one nucleotide. The rearrangement links TRBV5-1 to TRBJ1-5; D gene ambiguous. Trimming cost V 0 bases and J 2 bases, with 6 bases left between them. This CDR3 spans 14 amino acids. Germline CDR1 is SGHRS and CDR2 is YFSETQ. The CDR3 sequence is CASSLAGGNQPQHF. CDR3 DNA sequence: TGCGCCAGCAGCTTGGCCGGTGGCAATCAGCCCCAGCATTTT.

This CDR3 is CASSARSGGIYEQFF. DNA of the CDR3: TGTGCCAGCAGCGCGAGGTCGGGGGGAATATATGAGCAGTTCTTC. The gene calls are TRBV9 and TRBJ2-1, with 7 nucleotides matching TRBD2. Trimming took 3 bases from V and 8 from J; bases not matched to a gene: 11. From germline, CDR1 is SGDLS and CDR2 YYNGEE. The CDR3 is 15 residues long. The complete variable domain, with remaining parts taken from reference TRBV9 and TRBJ2-1, reads DSGVTQTPKHLITATGQRVTLRCSPRSGDLSVYWYQQSLDQGLQFLIQYYNGEERAKGNILERFSAQQFPDLHSELNLSSLELGDSALYFCASSARSGGIYEQFFGPGTRLTVL.

This clone turned up a few times. This chain uses TRBV5-5 with TRBJ1-6; the D gene is possibly TRBD1 (5 bases). CDR3 length equals 15 residues. V was trimmed by 2 bases and J by 5 bases, leaving 11 bases between them. Germline V lookup: CDR1 SGHKS, CDR2 YYEKEE (reference sequence). CDR3 sequence reads: CASSFRGGDNSPLHF. The DNA for the CDR3 is TGTGCCAGCAGCTTCCGGGGAGGGGATAATTCACCCCTCCACTTT.

V is TRBV6-5 and J is TRBJ2-1; tentatively, D is TRBD1 (6 bases). The CDR3 has 14 amino acids. CDR1 is MNHEY and CDR2 is SVGAGI in the germline V gene. Trimming stripped 6 bases from V and 4 bases from J, with 13 bases between. CDR3 protein: CASRAGVRYNEQFF. The CDR3 nucleotides are TGTGCCAGCAGGGCAGGGGTGCGGTACAATGAGCAGTTCTTC.

The chain employs TRBV4-2 and TRBJ2-1; TRBD2 matches 10 bases. In germline, CDR1 is LGHNA, CDR2 YNFKEQ. The CDR3 length is 16 residues. Unmatched junction bases numbered 4, after V lost 1 base and J lost 4 bases. The CDR3, as DNA: TGTGCCAGCAGCCAAGCGCTAGCGGGGGCTTACAATGAGCAGTTCTTC. Translation gives CASSQALAGAYNEQFF.